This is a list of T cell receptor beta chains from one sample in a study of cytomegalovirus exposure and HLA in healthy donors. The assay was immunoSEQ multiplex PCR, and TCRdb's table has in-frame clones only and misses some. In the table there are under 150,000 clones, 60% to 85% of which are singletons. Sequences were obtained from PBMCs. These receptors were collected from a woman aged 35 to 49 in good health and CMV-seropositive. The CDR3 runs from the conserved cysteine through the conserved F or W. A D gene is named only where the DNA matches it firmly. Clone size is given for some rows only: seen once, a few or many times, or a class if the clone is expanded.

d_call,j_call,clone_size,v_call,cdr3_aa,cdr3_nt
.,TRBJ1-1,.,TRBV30,CAWSVAGAANTEAFF,TGTGCCTGGAGTGTAGCGGGGGCTGCGAACACTGAAGCTTTCTTT
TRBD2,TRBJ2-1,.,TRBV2,CASSRLAGFNEQFF,TGTGCCAGCAGTCGACTAGCGGGATTTAATGAGCAGTTCTTC
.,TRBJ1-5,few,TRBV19,CASTLGGSNQPQHF,TGTGCCAGTACTCTGGGGGGGAGCAATCAGCCCCAGCATTTT
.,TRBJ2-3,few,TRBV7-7,CASSSGDFSIDTQYF,TGTGCCAGCAGCTCCGGGGACTTCTCAATAGATACGCAGTATTTT
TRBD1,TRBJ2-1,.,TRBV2,CASNRGRGNEQFF,TGTGCCAGCAACAGGGGGCGGGGGAATGAGCAGTTCTTC
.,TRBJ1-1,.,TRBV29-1,CSVGGVFDTEAFF,TGCAGCGTTGGTGGAGTCTTTGACACTGAAGCTTTCTTT
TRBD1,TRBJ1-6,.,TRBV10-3,CAISARGLNNSPLHF,TGTGCCATCAGTGCTAGGGGGCTGAATAATTCACCCCTCCACTTT
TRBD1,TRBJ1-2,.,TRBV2,CASWKGGLSGYTF,TGTGCCAGCTGGAAAGGGGGCTTAAGTGGCTACACCTTC
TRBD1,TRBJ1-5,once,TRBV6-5,CASSQRQGGQPQHF,TGTGCCAGCAGTCAACGACAGGGCGGTCAGCCCCAGCATTTT
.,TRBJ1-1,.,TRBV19,CASSMATIADTEAFF,TGTGCCAGTAGTATGGCGACGATAGCTGACACTGAAGCTTTCTTT
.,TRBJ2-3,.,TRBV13,CASSLDGGTTDTQYF,TGTGCCAGCAGCTTAGACGGGGGAACCACAGATACGCAGTATTTT
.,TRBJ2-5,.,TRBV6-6,CASSYTGQRRGAQYF,TGTGCCAGCAGTTACACGGGACAGCGGCGCGGGGCCCAGTACTTC
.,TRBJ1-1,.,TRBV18,CASSPPSGANTEAFF,TGTGCCAGCTCACCACCTTCGGGAGCGAACACTGAAGCTTTCTTT
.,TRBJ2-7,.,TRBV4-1,CASSQVTVNSYEQYF,TGCGCCAGCAGCCAAGTGACAGTTAACTCCTACGAGCAGTACTTC
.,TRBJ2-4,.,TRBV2,CASSVLEGGDKNIQYF,TGTGCCAGCAGTGTCCTTGAGGGGGGGGACAAAAACATTCAGTACTTC
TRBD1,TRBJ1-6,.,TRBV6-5,CASSRGTGTDSPLHF,TGTGCCAGCAGCCGCGGGACAGGGACTGATTCACCCCTCCACTTT
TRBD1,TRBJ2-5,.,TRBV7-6,CASSSWTGQETQYF,TGTGCCAGCAGCTCCTGGACAGGCCAAGAGACCCAGTACTTC
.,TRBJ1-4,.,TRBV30,CAYGVYRGEKLFF,TGTGCCTACGGGGTTTATCGCGGTGAAAAACTGTTTTTT